This is a list of T cell receptor beta chains from one sample in a study of cytomegalovirus exposure and HLA in healthy donors. Using immunoSEQ multiplex PCR, the repertoire was profiled, and TCRdb retains in-frame clones only, with some absent. The repertoire holds roughly 130,000 clones, with nearly 90% as singletons. The sequencing sample was made of PBMCs. The source of these receptors is a woman aged 40 to 49 in good health and CMV-seronegative. The CDR3 runs from the conserved cysteine through the conserved F or W. The D gene is left open where the match is weak. Rows give clone size only sometimes, using once, few, many, or a class for an expanded clone.

V gene	clone size	J gene	D gene	CDR3 DNA	CDR3 protein
TRBV28	.	TRBJ2-7	.	TGTGCCAGCACCGTAGGGGTAGGGGTCGAGCAGTACTTC	CASTVGVGVEQYF
TRBV28	.	TRBJ2-2	.	TGTGCCAGCAGTTTTGGCCGGTCCCGGAGCACCGGGGAGCTGTTTTTT	CASSFGRSRSTGELFF
TRBV7-9	.	TRBJ2-3	TRBD2	TGTGCCAGCAGCTCTAATAACGCGGGGGGGAGCACAGATACGCAGTATTTT	CASSSNNAGGSTDTQYF
TRBV19	.	TRBJ2-1	TRBD1	TGTGCCAGTAGTATAGACCTCGGGACAGGGATAAACAATGAGCAGTTCTTC	CASSIDLGTGINNEQFF
TRBV29-1	.	TRBJ2-5	TRBD2	TGCAGCGTTGAAGATAGCGGGAGAGAAGAGACCCAGTACTTC	CSVEDSGREETQYF
TRBV6-1	.	TRBJ2-7	TRBD1	TGTGCCAGCAGCAACCAGGGGGTTTATTCCTACGAGCAGTACTTC	CASSNQGVYSYEQYF
TRBV10-1	.	TRBJ1-1	TRBD1	TGCGCCAGCAGGAGGGGGCTGAGCACTGAAGCTTTCTTT	CASRRGLSTEAFF
TRBV6-5	.	TRBJ2-3	.	TGTGCCAGCAAACCGGGTCGCGGGTGGGATACGCAGTATTTT	CASKPGRGWDTQYF
TRBV21-1	.	TRBJ2-7	.	TGTGCCAGCAGCAAAGAGGCGGGGGGAGGGGGCTCCTACGAGCAGTACTTC	CASSKEAGGGGSYEQYF
TRBV5-4	.	TRBJ1-1	TRBD1	TGTGCCAGCAGTCGCGGTTTCGGACAGGTGAACACTGAAGCTTTCTTT	CASSRGFGQVNTEAFF
TRBV7-2	.	TRBJ1-2	TRBD1	TGTGCCAGCAGCTTAGTGACAGGGAGTTTCTATGGCTACACCTTC	CASSLVTGSFYGYTF
TRBV27	.	TRBJ2-7	.	TGTGCCAGCAGTTTATTCGGGGGTTTCACCTACGAGCAGTACTTC	CASSLFGGFTYEQYF
TRBV6-1	.	TRBJ2-2	.	TGTGCCAGCAGTCCGACAGGGAACACCGGGGAGCTGTTTTTT	CASSPTGNTGELFF
TRBV6-4	.	TRBJ2-3	TRBD2	TGTGCCAGCAGTGAGCAGGGAGGGAGCACAGATACGCAGTATTTT	CASSEQGGSTDTQYF
TRBV4-3	once	TRBJ2-3	.	TGCGCCAGCAGCCAGATGCCGTTCACTAGCACAGATACGCAGTATTTT	CASSQMPFTSTDTQYF
TRBV29-1	.	TRBJ2-7	.	TGCAGCGTCAGAGACCGGGACTCCCTCTACGAGCAGTACTTC	CSVRDRDSLYEQYF
TRBV2	once	TRBJ2-5	TRBD2	TGTGCCAGAGCGGGGTCGGGTGGAGAGACCCAGTACTTC	CARAGSGGETQYF
TRBV6-6	.	TRBJ2-5	.	TGTGCCAGCAGTTACTGGGGGCGCGAGAAGACCCAGTACTTC	CASSYWGREKTQYF
TRBV25-1	.	TRBJ1-2	.	TGTGCCAGCAGTGATTCAGGGCTCGGGGGCTACACCTTC	CASSDSGLGGYTF
TRBV7-3	.	TRBJ2-3	TRBD2	TGTGCCAGCAGCTTAGGACTAGCGGTGTCGGATACGCAGTATTTT	CASSLGLAVSDTQYF
TRBV2	.	TRBJ2-7	TRBD1	TGTGCCAGCCAGGACAGGGCGACCTACGAGCAGTACTTC	CASQDRATYEQYF
TRBV20-1	.	TRBJ2-1	.	TGCAGTGCTAGGAAGCACAATGAGCAGTTCTTC	CSARKHNEQFF
TRBV27	.	TRBJ2-2	.	TGTGCCAGCAGTTTAGTGGGCGGGGCTGCGAACACCGGGGAGCTGTTTTTT	CASSLVGGAANTGELFF
TRBV2	.	TRBJ2-4	TRBD1	TGTGCCAGCAGAGGACAGGTGGGGAACATTCAGTACTTC	CASRGQVGNIQYF
TRBV6-8	.	TRBJ2-1	TRBD2	TGTGCCAGCAGTTATAGCGGGAGAGACAATGAGCAGTTCTTC	CASSYSGRDNEQFF
TRBV28	.	TRBJ1-1	TRBD1	TGTGCCAGCAGTTTAGGGACAGGGGGCCCAAGTTATGCTTTCTTT	CASSLGTGGPSYAFF
TRBV5-4	.	TRBJ2-7	TRBD2	TGTGCCAGCAGCTTGGAGGGCGGGGAGGGCGAGCAGTACTTC	CASSLEGGEGEQYF
TRBV7-9	.	TRBJ1-4	TRBD1	TGTGCCAGCAGCCCCCCGACAGGGTGGCATGAAAAACTGTTTTTT	CASSPPTGWHEKLFF
TRBV6-6	few	TRBJ1-3	.	TGTGCCAGCAGTTCTCCAGGAATCTCTGGAAACACCATATATTTT	CASSSPGISGNTIYF
TRBV2	.	TRBJ2-1	TRBD2	TGTGCCGCCTACGGACGGGAGGACGGCAATGAGCAGTTCTTC	CAAYGREDGNEQFF
TRBV11-3	.	TRBJ2-1	.	TGTGCCAGCAGCTTAGATCTTTGGACTCACACGAGGAATGAGCAGTTCTTC	CASSLDLWTHTRNEQFF
TRBV6-5	.	TRBJ2-7	.	TGTGCCAGCAGTTACTCGATGAGGCGGTACGAGCAGTACTTC	CASSYSMRRYEQYF
TRBV6-5	.	TRBJ1-2	.	TGTGCCAGCAGCGTGGACAGAGATGATGGCTACACCTTC	CASSVDRDDGYTF